One and the same sample provided the 5 T cell receptor beta chains below, sequenced in a study of read filtering for tumor transcriptome and immune sequencing. From approximately 430 ng of RNA, a library with molecular barcoded alpha/delta and beta/gamma adaptors was made. Via MiXCR, TCRdb re-called the reads, giving one row per CDR3 protein. The sample has about 130,000 distinct CDR3 sequences, roughly 13% seen once. The specimen sequenced was a population of CD138-negative cells sorted from bone marrow. These receptor sequences come from a donor at least 40 years old with multiple myeloma.

This clonotype was counted ten times or more. V usage is TRBV5-4 and J usage is TRBJ2-3, with D perhaps given as TRBD1 or TRBD2 (6 bases each). V lost 0 bases, J lost 4 bases, and 12 bases lay in between. Germline-derived CDR1 and CDR2 are SGHNT and YYREEE (reference sequence). The CDR3 runs to 15 residues. The CDR3 DNA follows: TGTGCCAGCAGCTTGGCTGGGGGGCGGCCAGATACGCAGTATTTT. Translated: CASSLAGGRPDTQYF.

Points on this clonotype: This may come from a read error, since a much larger clone is one base off. The chain couples TRBV18 to TRBJ2-3, with D perhaps TRBD2 (8 bases). CDR3 length: 15 residues. The germline V gene has CDR1 KGHSH and CDR2 LQKENI. The chain's CDR3 is CASSPGTRGTDAQYF. The CDR3 region has the DNA TGTGCCAGCTCACCCGGGACTAGGGGGACAGATGCGCAGTATTTT.

This clonotype was detected ten times or more. This rearrangement joins TRBV2 to TRBJ1-5, with D possibly being TRBD1 (5 bases). The CDR3 consists of 15 residues. Trimming removed 7 bases at V and 2 bases at J, with 15 bases between. Germline V gene sequence: CDR1 SNHLY, CDR2 FYNNEI. CDR3 amino acids: CASNDEGEGNQPQHF. The CDR3 region has the DNA TGTGCCAGCAATGATGAAGGGGAGGGCAATCAGCCCCAGCATTTT.

This clonotype was seen many times. This chain connects TRBV9 to TRBJ2-3; TRBD1 agrees at 10 bases. The V gene end was trimmed by 3 bases and the J gene end by 3 bases; junction bases not matched to a gene: 4. CDR3 length: 15 amino acids. Germline V gene lookup returns CDR1 SGDLS and CDR2 YYNGEE. The CDR3 region has the DNA TGTGCCAGCAGCGAAGACAGGGGGCGTACAGATACGCAGTATTTT. This translates into CASSEDRGRTDTQYF. The whole variable domain, remainder taken from reference TRBV9 and TRBJ2-3, is DSGVTQTPKHLITATGQRVTLRCSPRSGDLSVYWYQQSLDQGLQFLIQYYNGEERAKGNILERFSAQQFPDLHSELNLSSLELGDSALYFCASSEDRGRTDTQYFGPGTRLTVL.

This clonotype was seen at least ten times. The chain uses TRBV28 and TRBJ2-7; 8 bases are shared with TRBD2. V lost 10 bases, J lost 5 bases, and 7 bases stayed unmatched. The CDR3 covers 12 residues. In germline, CDR1 is MDHEN, CDR2 SYDVKM. The CDR3: CATRTSFDEQYF. CDR3 nucleotide sequence: TGTGCCACCCGGACTAGCTTCGACGAGCAGTACTTC.